The 4 T cell receptor beta chains listed next were all sequenced from one sample in a study of blood T cells in healthy people across ages. Together with a sample-barcoded 5' primer, a J-beta primer mix was included in a second PCR lasting roughly 6 to 12 cycles. TCRdb recomputed calls from the 5' RACE reads with MiXCR, one row per CDR3 protein. The repertoire has 750,000 to 950,000 distinct CDR3 sequences, about 29% of them found once; the top ten carry roughly 10%. These data were likewise used in another study, on T cells of mothers and their children.

Sequenced sample: blood. The receptors were sampled from a woman aged 40 to 50 in good health.

The table lists this clonotype with a few counts. The V and J genes are TRBV20-1 and TRBJ2-7; D possibly matches TRBD1 or TRBD2 (5 bases each). Trimming left V 5 bases short and J 0 bases short, with 14 bases between. Germline values: CDR1 DFQATT, CDR2 SNEGSKA (reference sequence). The CDR3 contains 14 residues. CDR3 in amino acids: CSAHRDLDSYEQYF. In DNA form, the CDR3 reads TGCAGTGCTCACCGGGACCTAGACTCCTACGAGCAGTACTTC.

On this clonotype: Just one base apart from a much larger clone, this may be a read error. V and J are TRBV7-9 and TRBJ2-7; 7 bases match TRBD2. Germline V gene data show CDR1 as SEHNR and CDR2 as FQNEAQ (reference sequence). The CDR3 spans 14 residues. The CDR3 loop reads CACSPRGESYEQYF. For the CDR3, the DNA is TGTGCCTGCAGCCCCCGGGGGGAATCCTACGAGCAGTACTTC.

Many counts were recorded for this clonotype. This chain joins TRBV5-1 and TRBJ2-7, with 9 bases matching TRBD2. The CDR3 sequence is 13 residues long. V was clipped by 6 bases and J by 7 bases; unmatched bases: 8. Germline CDR1 SGHRS, CDR2 YFSETQ. This CDR3 is CASKEAGGFEQYF. CDR3 nucleotide sequence: TGCGCCAGCAAAGAAGCGGGGGGATTTGAGCAGTACTTC.

Points on this clonotype: The junction does not match germline at one end; this may be a read error. The chain joins TRBV18 to TRBJ2-4; tentatively, D is TRBD1 (6 bases). This CDR3 is 13 amino acids long. In germline, CDR1 is KGHSH, CDR2 LQKENI. In DNA, the CDR3 is TGTGTCAGCTCAATGGACAGTAAAAACATTCAGTACTTC. It translates to CVSSMDSKNIQYF.